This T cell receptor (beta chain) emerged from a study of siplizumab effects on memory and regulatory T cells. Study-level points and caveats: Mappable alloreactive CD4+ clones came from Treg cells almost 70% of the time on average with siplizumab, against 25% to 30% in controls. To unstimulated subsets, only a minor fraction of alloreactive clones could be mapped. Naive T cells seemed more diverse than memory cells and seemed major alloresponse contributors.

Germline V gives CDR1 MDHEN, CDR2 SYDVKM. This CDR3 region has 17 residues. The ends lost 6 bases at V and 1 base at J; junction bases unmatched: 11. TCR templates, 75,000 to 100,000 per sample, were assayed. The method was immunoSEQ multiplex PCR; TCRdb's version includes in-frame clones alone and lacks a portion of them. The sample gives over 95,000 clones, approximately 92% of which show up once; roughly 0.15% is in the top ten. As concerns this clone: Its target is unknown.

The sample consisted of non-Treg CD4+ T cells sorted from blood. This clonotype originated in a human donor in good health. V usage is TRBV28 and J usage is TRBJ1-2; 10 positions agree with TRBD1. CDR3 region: CASSRGTGAYLNYGYTF. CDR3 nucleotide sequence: TGTGCCAGCAGCAGGGGGACAGGGGCCTACCTTAACTATGGCTACACCTTC.